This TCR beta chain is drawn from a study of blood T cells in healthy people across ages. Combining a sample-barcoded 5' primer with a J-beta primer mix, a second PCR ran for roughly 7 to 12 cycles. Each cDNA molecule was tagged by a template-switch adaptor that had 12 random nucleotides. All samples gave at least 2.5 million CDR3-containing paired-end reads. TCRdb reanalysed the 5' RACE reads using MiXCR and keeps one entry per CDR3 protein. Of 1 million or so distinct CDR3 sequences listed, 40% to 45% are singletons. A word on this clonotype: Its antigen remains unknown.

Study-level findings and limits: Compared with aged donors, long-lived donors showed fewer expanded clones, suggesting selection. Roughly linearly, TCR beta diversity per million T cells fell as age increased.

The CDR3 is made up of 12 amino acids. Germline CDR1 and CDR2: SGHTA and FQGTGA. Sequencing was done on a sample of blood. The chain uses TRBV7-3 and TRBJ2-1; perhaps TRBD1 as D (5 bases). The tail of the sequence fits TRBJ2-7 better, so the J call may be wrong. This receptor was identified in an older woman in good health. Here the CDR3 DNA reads TGTGCCAGCAGCTTTGTGGACAATGAGCAGTACTTC. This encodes CASSFVDNEQYF.